Listed below are T cell receptor beta chains from one sample, sequenced in a study of T cell repertoires in cytomegalovirus infection. TCRdb itself ran the reads through MiXCR, one entry per CDR3 protein. The repertoire holds under 50,000 distinct CDR3 sequences, 20% seen once, with roughly 20% in the top ten. No antigen has been identified for these receptors. The sample comprised PBMCs, sequenced either directly or after in vitro stimulation (not recorded which). The receptors shown here come from a human donor in good health (CMV status not recorded). Some clones in this sample may be carry-over from other donors' samples. CDR3s include the opening cysteine and the closing phenylalanine or tryptophan. D genes are given only for firm matches. The size entry is marked missing in some rows and otherwise reads once, few, many or a size class.

>few|TRBJ2-7|TRBV7-2|TRBD1
CASSYDRGRIYEQYF
TGTGCCAGCAGCTACGACAGGGGGCGCATATACGAGCAGTACTTC
>few|TRBJ1-3|TRBV6-1|NA
CASSDSSGNTIYF
TGTGCCAGCAGTGACAGCTCTGGAAACACCATATATTTT
>many|TRBJ2-1|TRBV19|NA
CASRWAAGNEQFF
TGTGCCAGCCGATGGGCGGCGGGAAATGAGCAGTTCTTC
>many|TRBJ2-1|TRBV12-3/TRBV12-4|NA
CASSPEITSFNEQFF
TGTGCCAGCAGTCCCGAAATAACTAGTTTCAATGAGCAGTTCTTC
>few|TRBJ2-3|TRBV11-1|NA
CASSLGPERDTQYF
TGTGCCAGCAGCTTAGGGCCGGAGAGGGATACGCAGTATTTT
>NA|TRBJ2-1|TRBV18|NA
CASSADLWSTYEQFF
TGTGCCAGCTCGGCTGATTTATGGTCCACCTATGAGCAGTTCTTC
>NA|TRBJ2-4|TRBV11-2|NA
CASSLGADIQYF
TGTGCCAGCAGCTTAGGGGCGGACATTCAGTACTTC
>few|TRBJ1-1|TRBV5-1|NA
CASSLRGVNTEAFF
TGCGCCAGCAGCTTGCGGGGGGTGAACACTGAAGCTTTCTTT
>NA|TRBJ2-2|TRBV7-9|NA
CASSLGEPFF
TGTGCCAGCAGCTTAGGGGAGCCGTTTTTT
>many|TRBJ2-4|TRBV11-2|TRBD1
CASSSDRGWGIQYF
TGTGCCAGCAGCTCTGACAGGGGATGGGGCATTCAGTACTTC
>large|TRBJ2-3|TRBV7-2|TRBD2
CASSLGGRADDTQYF
TGTGCCAGCAGCTTAGGAGGGAGGGCCGACGATACGCAGTATTTT
>few|TRBJ1-5|TRBV18|NA
CASSPLNRNQPQHF
TGTGCCAGCTCACCCCTTAACAGAAATCAGCCCCAGCATTTT
>NA|TRBJ2-5|TRBV20-1|NA
CSARMGLVGETQYF
TGCAGTGCTAGAATGGGGTTGGTAGGAGAGACCCAGTACTTC
>many|TRBJ1-1|TRBV12-3/TRBV12-4|NA
CASSFGGGPGLGTEAFF
TGTGCCAGCAGTTTTGGGGGGGGCCCGGGCCTGGGCACTGAAGCTTTCTTT
>NA|TRBJ2-2|TRBV20-1|TRBD1
CSARVVGQANTGELFF
TGCAGTGCTAGAGTCGTGGGACAGGCGAACACCGGGGAGCTGTTTTTT
>few|TRBJ2-5|TRBV4-1|NA
CASSQLEAPQETQYF
TGCGCCAGCAGCCAGCTGGAGGCTCCCCAAGAGACCCAGTACTTC
>NA|TRBJ2-1|TRBV7-2|NA
CASSLETGINNEQFF
TGTGCCAGCAGCTTAGAAACGGGGATAAACAATGAGCAGTTCTTC
>NA|TRBJ1-2|TRBV9|TRBD1
CASSVGQLYGYTF
TGTGCCAGCAGCGTGGGACAGCTCTATGGCTACACCTTC
>many|TRBJ2-5|TRBV7-2|NA
CASSPGHHAETQYF
TGTGCCAGCAGCCCAGGACACCATGCGGAGACCCAGTACTTC
>many|TRBJ2-7|TRBV7-2|NA
CASSLWGPAYEQYF
TGTGCCAGCAGCTTATGGGGGCCCGCCTACGAGCAGTACTTC
>few|TRBJ2-2|TRBV24-1|NA
CATSDHPTGELFF
TGTGCCACCAGTGACCATCCTACCGGGGAGCTGTTTTTT
>many|TRBJ2-2|TRBV29-1|NA
CSGVGTNTGELFF
TGCAGCGGTGTCGGAACGAACACCGGGGAGCTGTTTTTT
>many|TRBJ1-2|TRBV7-2|TRBD1
CASSLASGQGRIYGYTF
TGTGCCAGCAGCTTAGCTTCCGGACAGGGACGAATCTATGGCTACACCTTC
>few|TRBJ1-1|TRBV15|NA
CATTIDRLVTEAFF
TGTGCCACCACCATTGACAGACTAGTCACTGAAGCTTTCTTT
>many|TRBJ2-6|TRBV7-8|NA
CASRLTSGANVLTF
TGTGCCAGCCGTCTAACGTCTGGGGCCAACGTCCTGACTTTC
>many|TRBJ2-7|TRBV7-9|NA
CASSPRDSLYEQYF
TGTGCCAGCAGCCCGCGGGACAGTTTATACGAGCAGTACTTC
>NA|TRBJ2-7|TRBV19|TRBD2
CASSMASGSYEQYF
TGTGCCAGTAGTATGGCTAGCGGGAGTTACGAGCAGTACTTC
>many|TRBJ2-6|TRBV6-2/TRBV6-3|TRBD2
CASSGASGRASGANVLTF
TGTGCCAGCAGCGGAGCTAGCGGGAGGGCCTCTGGGGCCAACGTCCTGACTTTC
>NA|TRBJ2-1|TRBV11-2|TRBD2
CASSPGLAGVGYNEQFF
TGTGCCAGCAGCCCTGGACTAGCGGGAGTCGGCTACAATGAGCAGTTCTTC
>few|TRBJ2-2|TRBV20-1|TRBD2
CSACPLGTSGRTITGELFF
TGCAGTGCTTGTCCTTTGGGGACTAGCGGGAGGACTATCACCGGGGAGCTGTTTTTT
>NA|TRBJ2-1|TRBV28|NA
CASSLGGLSEQFF
TGTGCCAGCAGTTTAGGGGGGCTCAGTGAGCAGTTCTTC
>few|TRBJ2-1|TRBV6-1|TRBD2
CASRDLAGVTDEQFF
TGTGCCAGCAGGGACCTCGCGGGGGTCACGGATGAGCAGTTCTTC
>NA|TRBJ2-7|TRBV6-2/TRBV6-3|TRBD1
CASSYPGQASYEQYF
TGTGCCAGCAGTTATCCCGGACAGGCCTCCTACGAGCAGTACTTC
>many|TRBJ2-1|TRBV7-2|NA
CASSRGTTRDEQFF
TGTGCCAGCAGCCGCGGGACCACTCGGGATGAGCAGTTCTTC
>few|TRBJ2-5|TRBV5-6|NA
CASSRLAQTQYF
TGTGCCAGCAGCCGCCTCGCCCAGACCCAGTACTTC
>NA|TRBJ1-3|TRBV2|NA
CASTTGGNTIYF
TGTGCCAGCACCACAGGAGGAAACACCATATATTTT
>NA|TRBJ1-5|TRBV2|NA
CASSDPQSVNQPQHF
TGTGCCAGCAGTGATCCCCAGTCGGTCAATCAGCCCCAGCATTTT
>once|TRBJ1-2|TRBV6-2/TRBV6-3|NA
CASSYPTLRAAGYTF
TGTGCCAGCAGTTACCCAACCCTGAGGGCAGCTGGCTACACCTTC
>many|TRBJ2-7|TRBV5-1|NA
CASSRDSYEQYF
TGCGCCAGCAGCCGCGACTCCTACGAGCAGTACTTC
>NA|TRBJ2-5|TRBV5-4|TRBD2
CASSRREGQETQYF
TGTGCCAGCAGCCGCCGGGAGGGCCAAGAGACCCAGTACTTC
>NA|TRBJ2-1|TRBV6-2/TRBV6-3|NA
CASSVSGSYNEQFF
TGTGCCAGCAGTGTATCAGGGAGCTACAATGAGCAGTTCTTC
>few|TRBJ2-7|TRBV6-6|NA
CASSLGAHEQYF
TGTGCCAGCAGTTTGGGGGCCCACGAGCAGTACTTC
>many|TRBJ1-2|TRBV7-9|TRBD1
CASSPNGDRGFSGYTF
TGTGCCAGCAGCCCCAATGGGGACAGGGGTTTCTCCGGCTACACCTTC
>NA|TRBJ1-6|TRBV6-6|NA
CASRIDRSPLHF
TGTGCCAGCAGGATCGACAGGTCACCCCTCCACTTT
>NA|TRBJ1-1|TRBV10-3|TRBD1
CAISRQRQGAREAFF
TGTGCCATCAGCCGCCAGCGACAGGGGGCTCGAGAAGCTTTCTTT
>few|TRBJ2-3|TRBV6-5|TRBD1
CASSSDRADTQYF
TGTGCCAGCAGTTCGGACAGGGCGGATACGCAGTATTTT
>few|TRBJ2-1|TRBV7-9|TRBD2
CASSLSRTSGRVWGNYNEQFF
TGTGCCAGCAGCTTATCCCGGACTAGCGGGAGGGTATGGGGTAACTACAATGAGCAGTTCTTC
>many|TRBJ2-7|TRBV25-1|NA
CASSEPNGYEQYF
TGTGCCAGCAGTGAGCCAAACGGCTACGAGCAGTACTTC
>few|TRBJ2-5|TRBV20-1|NA
CSARAQSGETQYF
TGCAGTGCTAGGGCACAGTCCGGGGAGACCCAGTACTTC
>NA|TRBJ2-2|TRBV3-1|NA
CASSLRGLHGELFF
TGTGCCAGCAGCTTACGGGGGCTCCACGGGGAGCTGTTTTTT
>NA|TRBJ2-2|TRBV12-5|NA
CASGFITPNTGELFF
TGTGCTAGTGGTTTTATCACCCCGAACACCGGGGAGCTGTTTTTT
>few|TRBJ2-2|TRBV19|TRBD2
CATRLADNTGELFF
TGTGCCACCAGACTAGCGGATAACACCGGGGAGCTGTTTTTT
>many|TRBJ2-1|TRBV7-9|TRBD2
CASSPASGSVREQFF
TGTGCCAGCAGCCCGGCTAGCGGGAGTGTTCGTGAGCAGTTCTTC